What follows are 5 T cell receptor beta chains derived from one specimen sequenced in a study of blood T cells in healthy people across ages. Primers used in a second PCR of roughly 6 to 11 cycles were a sample-barcoded 5' primer and a J-beta primer mix. From the 5' RACE reads, TCRdb called clonotypes with MiXCR, one entry per CDR3 protein. Of about 1.7 million distinct CDR3 sequences in the sample, roughly 28% are singletons; the top ten hold 7% to 9%. The sequencing input was blood. The receptor set was obtained from a young woman in good health.

Notes on this clonotype: A much more abundant neighbour one base away suggests this may be a read error. The rearrangement links TRBV27 to TRBJ2-7; 7 nucleotides agree with TRBD2. This CDR3 has 14 amino acids. The V gene end was trimmed by 5 bases and the J gene end by 3 bases; junction bases not matched to a gene: 7. Germline loops: CDR1 MNHEY, CDR2 SMNVEV (reference sequence). CDR3 sequence: CASSPAGYFYEQYF. Written as DNA, the CDR3 is TGTGCCAGCAGTCCAGCGGGGTATTTCTACGAGCAGTACTTC.

This clonotype occurred many times. This chain links TRBV10-3 with TRBJ2-1, with a weak D call TRBD1 (6 bases). The CDR3 loop spans 15 amino acids. Trimming stripped 3 bases from V and 10 bases from J, with 19 bases between. CDR1 is ENHRY and CDR2 is SYGVKD in the germline V gene. CDR3 DNA: TGTGCCATCAGTGATTGGAAACAGGGTGGCTGGGAGCAGTTCTTC. As protein: CAISDWKQGGWEQFF.

This rearrangement joins TRBV15 to TRBJ2-1; D gene uncertain. CDR3 size: 12 residues. Germline V gene sequence: CDR1 LNHNV, CDR2 YYDKDF (reference sequence). Trimming pared 7 bases from V and 6 bases from J, leaving 10 bases between. This chain's CDR3 is CATTGSPNEQFF. In DNA, the CDR3 is TGTGCCACCACCGGTAGTCCCAATGAGCAGTTCTTC.

This chain joins TRBV20-1 and TRBJ2-4, with no clear D. This CDR3 contains 15 residues. Germline V gene data show CDR1 as DFQATT and CDR2 as SNEGSKA (reference sequence). V was cut by 3 bases and J by 5 bases, with 17 bases left in between. As DNA, the CDR3 is TGCAGTGCTAGGACCGGCGTTACGGGCGAAAACATTCAGTACTTC. This gives the protein CSARTGVTGENIQYF.

The V and J genes are TRBV30 and TRBJ1-4, with no clear D. Trimming removed 2 bases from V and 5 bases from J, with 9 bases in between. The CDR3 has 13 amino acids. Germline CDR1 reads GTSNPN; CDR2 reads SVGIG (reference sequence). The CDR3 coding sequence is TGTGCCTGGAGTCTGCAGCGAAATGAAAAACTGTTTTTT. Its translation: CAWSLQRNEKLFF.